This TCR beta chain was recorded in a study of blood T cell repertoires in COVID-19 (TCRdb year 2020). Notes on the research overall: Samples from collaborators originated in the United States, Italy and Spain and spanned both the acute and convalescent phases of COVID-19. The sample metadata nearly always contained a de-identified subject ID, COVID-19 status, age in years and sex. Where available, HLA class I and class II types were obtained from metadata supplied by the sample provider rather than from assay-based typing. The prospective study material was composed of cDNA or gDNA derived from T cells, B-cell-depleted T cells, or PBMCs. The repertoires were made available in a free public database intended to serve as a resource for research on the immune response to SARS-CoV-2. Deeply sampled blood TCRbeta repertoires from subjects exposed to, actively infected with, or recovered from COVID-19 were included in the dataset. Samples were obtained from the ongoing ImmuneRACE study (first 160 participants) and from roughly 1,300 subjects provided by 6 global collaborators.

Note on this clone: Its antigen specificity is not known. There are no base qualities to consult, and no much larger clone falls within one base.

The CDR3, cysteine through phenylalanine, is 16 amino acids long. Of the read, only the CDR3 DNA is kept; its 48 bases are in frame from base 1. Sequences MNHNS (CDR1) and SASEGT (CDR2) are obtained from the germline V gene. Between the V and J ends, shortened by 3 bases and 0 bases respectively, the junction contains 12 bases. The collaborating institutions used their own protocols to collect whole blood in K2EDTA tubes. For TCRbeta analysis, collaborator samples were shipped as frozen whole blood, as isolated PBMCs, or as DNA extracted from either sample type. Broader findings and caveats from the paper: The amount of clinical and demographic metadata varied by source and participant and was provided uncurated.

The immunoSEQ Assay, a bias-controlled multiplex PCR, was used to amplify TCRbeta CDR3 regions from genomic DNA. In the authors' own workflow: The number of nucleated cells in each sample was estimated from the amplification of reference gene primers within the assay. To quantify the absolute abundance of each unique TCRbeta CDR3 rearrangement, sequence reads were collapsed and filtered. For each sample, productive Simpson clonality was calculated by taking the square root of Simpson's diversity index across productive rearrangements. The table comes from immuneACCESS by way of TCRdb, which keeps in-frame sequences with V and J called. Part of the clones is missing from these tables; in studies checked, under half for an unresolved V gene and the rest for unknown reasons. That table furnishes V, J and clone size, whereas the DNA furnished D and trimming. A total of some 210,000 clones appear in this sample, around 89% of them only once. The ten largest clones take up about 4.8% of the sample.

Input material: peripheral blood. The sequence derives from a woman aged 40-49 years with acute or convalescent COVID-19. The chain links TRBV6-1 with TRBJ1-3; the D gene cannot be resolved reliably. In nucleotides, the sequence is TGTGCCAGCAGTGAGTTGATAGGGAGCTCTGGAAACACCATATATTTT. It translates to CASSELIGSSGNTIYF.